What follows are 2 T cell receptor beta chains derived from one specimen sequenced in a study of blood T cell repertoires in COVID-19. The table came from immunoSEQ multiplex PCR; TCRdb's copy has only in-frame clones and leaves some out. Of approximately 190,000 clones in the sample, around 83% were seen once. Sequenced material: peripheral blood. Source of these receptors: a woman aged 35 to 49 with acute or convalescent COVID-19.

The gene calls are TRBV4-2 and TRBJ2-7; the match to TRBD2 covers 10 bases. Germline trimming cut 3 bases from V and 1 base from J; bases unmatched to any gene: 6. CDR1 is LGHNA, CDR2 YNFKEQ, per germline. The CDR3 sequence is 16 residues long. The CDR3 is CASSQPSGRVSYEQYF. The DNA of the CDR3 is TGTGCCAGCAGCCAGCCGAGCGGGAGGGTTTCCTACGAGCAGTACTTC.

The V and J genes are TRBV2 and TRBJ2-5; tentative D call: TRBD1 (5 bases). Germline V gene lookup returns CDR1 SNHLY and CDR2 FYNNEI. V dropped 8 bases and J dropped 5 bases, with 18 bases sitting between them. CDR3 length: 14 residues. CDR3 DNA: TGTGCCAGCCACGTGGGGAACAAGGGGGAGACCCAGTACTTC. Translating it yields CASHVGNKGETQYF.